This T cell receptor (beta chain) was recovered during a study of T-cell memory formation after mild COVID-19. Study findings and constraints: The appearance of some responding clones in pre-infection memory suggested that cross-reactive memory joined.

The germline CDR1 and CDR2 sequences are SGHVS and FNYEAQ. There are 16 residues in the CDR3. This clonotype was seen at least ten times. As yet, its antigen is unknown. At one end the junction does not follow the germline gene, possibly because of a read error. TCRdb reprocessed the 5' RACE reads with MiXCR, giving one entry per CDR3 protein. The sample records about 82,000 distinct CDR3 sequences, around 13% being singletons. The sample consisted of PBMCs or a T cell subset sorted from them (not recorded which). This receptor was taken from a man between 18 and 35 years old who had mild COVID-19 (a few samples of this study predate the infection). Cell type and time point are not known. This chain links TRBV7-6 with TRBJ2-2; 12 nucleotides line up with TRBD2. The CDR3 DNA reads TGTGCCAGCAGTCCATCGACTAGCGGGGGCACCCGGGAGCTGTTTTTT. Translated: CASSPSTSGGTRELFF.